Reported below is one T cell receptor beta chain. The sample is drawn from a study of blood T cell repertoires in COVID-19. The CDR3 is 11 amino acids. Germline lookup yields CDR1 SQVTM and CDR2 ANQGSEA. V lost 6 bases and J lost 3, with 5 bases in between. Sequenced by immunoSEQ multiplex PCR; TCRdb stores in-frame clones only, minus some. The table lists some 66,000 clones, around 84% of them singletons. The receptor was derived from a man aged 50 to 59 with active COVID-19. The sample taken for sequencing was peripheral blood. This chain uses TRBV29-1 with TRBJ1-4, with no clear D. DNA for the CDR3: TGCAGCGTGAGGGCTAATGAAAAACTGTTTTTT. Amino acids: CSVRANEKLFF.